This T cell receptor (beta chain) was captured by sequencing in a study of blood T cell repertoires in COVID-19. Germline lookup yields CDR1 LGHDT and CDR2 YNNKEL (reference sequence). V was clipped by 1 base and J by 7 bases; unmatched bases: 9. CDR3 length: 16 amino acids. Sequencing was performed with immunoSEQ multiplex PCR; in TCRdb, only in-frame clones are kept and a portion is missing. The top ten clones hold roughly 2.1% of a sample with roughly 410,000 clones, approximately 89% of them seen once. The chain carries TRBV3-1 (or the pseudogene TRBV3-2) and TRBJ2-2; 7 bases map to TRBD2. The receptor was derived from a woman aged 55-70 years with COVID-19, enrolled during active disease. Sequenced sample: peripheral blood. In DNA, the CDR3 is TGTGCCAGCAGCCAAGCATGGGACTACCTTGTCGGGGAGCTGTTTTTT. Its translation is CASSQAWDYLVGELFF.